The clone carrying this TCR beta chain was seen only a few times. This sample was included in a study of response to subunit inactivated influenza vaccine. One entry per CDR3 protein results from TCRdb running MiXCR on the RT-PCR reads. The table records under 550,000 distinct CDR3 sequences, 7.5% to 8.5% of them present only once. Germline V gives CDR1 LGHNA, CDR2 YSLEER. CDR3 size: 17 residues. V was clipped by 1 base and J by 2 bases, with 18 bases between them. The rearrangement uses TRBV4-3 and TRBJ2-7, with D perhaps matching TRBD1 (6 bases). This TCR came from a man in his fifties or sixties who received an inactivated influenza vaccine. Sequences were derived from PBMCs from blood, sampled 23 months after vaccination. The CDR3 is CASSQGVGGRLTYEQYF. For the CDR3, the DNA is TGCGCCAGCAGCCAAGGTGTAGGGGGACGACTCACCTACGAGCAGTACTTC.